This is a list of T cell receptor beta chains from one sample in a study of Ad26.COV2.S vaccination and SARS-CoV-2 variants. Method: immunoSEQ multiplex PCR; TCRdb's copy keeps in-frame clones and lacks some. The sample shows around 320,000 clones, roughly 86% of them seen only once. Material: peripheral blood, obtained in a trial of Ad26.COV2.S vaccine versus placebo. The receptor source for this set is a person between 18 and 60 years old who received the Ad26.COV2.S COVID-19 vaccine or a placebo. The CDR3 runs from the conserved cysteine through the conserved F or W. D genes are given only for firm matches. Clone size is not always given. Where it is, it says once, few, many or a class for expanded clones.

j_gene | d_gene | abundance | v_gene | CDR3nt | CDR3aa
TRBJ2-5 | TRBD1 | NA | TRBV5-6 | TGTGCCAGCAGCTTGGCGAGGACAGGGGAAAGACTTAGGACCCAGTACTTC | CASSLARTGERLRTQYF
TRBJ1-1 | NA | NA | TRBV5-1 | TGCGCCAGCAGCTTCGACGGATTAGATTTTGAAGCTTTCTTT | CASSFDGLDFEAFF
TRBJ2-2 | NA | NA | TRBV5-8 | TGTGCCAGCAGCAGGTCTCCGTCGAACACCGGGGAGCTGTTTTTT | CASSRSPSNTGELFF
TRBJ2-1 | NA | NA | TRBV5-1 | TGCGCCAGCAGCAGGACTGACTACAATGAGCAGTTCTTC | CASSRTDYNEQFF
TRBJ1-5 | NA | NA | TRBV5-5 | TGTGCCAGCAGCTTGGGACAGGCCAATGAGCATAGCAATCAGCCCCAGCATTTT | CASSLGQANEHSNQPQHF
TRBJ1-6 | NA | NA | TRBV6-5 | TGTGCCAGCGGGTACTCCAGACAGTCTGGTAATTCACCCCTCCACTTT | CASGYSRQSGNSPLHF
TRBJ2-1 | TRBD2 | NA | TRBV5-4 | TGTGCCAGCAGCCAGAAACTAGCGGGGGCCACCAATGAGCAGTTCTTC | CASSQKLAGATNEQFF
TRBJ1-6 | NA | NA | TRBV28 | TGTGCCAGCAGTTTCGGGGGGATGTTGCCACCCCTCCACTTT | CASSFGGMLPPLHF
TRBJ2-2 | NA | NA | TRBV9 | TGTGCCAGCAGCGTAGACCCGCAGGGGAGCACCGGGGAGCTGTTTTTT | CASSVDPQGSTGELFF
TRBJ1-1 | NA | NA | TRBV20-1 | TGCAGTGCAAACAAGAACACTGAAGCTTTCTTT | CSANKNTEAFF
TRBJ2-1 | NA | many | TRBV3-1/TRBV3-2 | TGTGCCAGCAGCCCTAGGACTTTAACCAATGAGCAGTTCTTC | CASSPRTLTNEQFF
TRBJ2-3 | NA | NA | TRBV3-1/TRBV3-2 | TGTGCCAGCAGCCTCAGCCAAGCGGAGAGCACAGATACGCAGTATTTT | CASSLSQAESTDTQYF
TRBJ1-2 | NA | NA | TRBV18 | TGTGCCAGCTCACCACCGGGGCAACATGGCTACACCTTC | CASSPPGQHGYTF
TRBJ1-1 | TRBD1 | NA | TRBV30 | TGTGCCTGGAGTGTACAGGGGGTCACTGAAGCTTTCTTT | CAWSVQGVTEAFF
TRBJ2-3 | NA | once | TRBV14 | TGTGCCAGCAGCCAAGAGACAGCCACACGCACAGATACGCAGTATTTT | CASSQETATRTDTQYF
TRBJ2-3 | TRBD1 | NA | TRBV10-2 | TGCGCCAGCAGTCCCCTAGGGACAGGGAGGGGAGATACGCAGTATTTT | CASSPLGTGRGDTQYF
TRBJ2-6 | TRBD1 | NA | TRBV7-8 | TGTGCCAGCAGCGCTTGGGACAGGCGCTCTGGGGCCAACGTCCTGACTTTC | CASSAWDRRSGANVLTF
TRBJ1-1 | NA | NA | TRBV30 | TGTGCCTGGAGTAAGTCGCGTGAAGCTTTCTTT | CAWSKSREAFF
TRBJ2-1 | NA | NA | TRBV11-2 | TGTGCCAGCAGCGTCTTTCCCTACAATGAGCAGTTCTTC | CASSVFPYNEQFF
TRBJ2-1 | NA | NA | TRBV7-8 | TGTGCCAGCAGCTTAATGGATTACAATGAGCAGTTCTTC | CASSLMDYNEQFF
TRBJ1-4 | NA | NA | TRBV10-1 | TGCGCCAGCAGTGATAGCGCCTTATTGGACAGACACAATGAAAAACTGTTTTTT | CASSDSALLDRHNEKLFF
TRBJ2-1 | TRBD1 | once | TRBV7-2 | TGTGCCAGCAGCCCCGGTTGGACAGGGTCTGGCAATGAGCAGTTCTTC | CASSPGWTGSGNEQFF
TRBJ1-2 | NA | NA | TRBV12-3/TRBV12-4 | TGTGCCAGCAGTTCAGGGCACTATGGCTACACCTTC | CASSSGHYGYTF
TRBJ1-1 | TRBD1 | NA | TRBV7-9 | TGTGCCAGCAGCCAGGGACAGGGTTCGAGCACTGAAGCTTTCTTT | CASSQGQGSSTEAFF
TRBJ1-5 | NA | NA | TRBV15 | TGTGCCACCAGCAGAGGAACAGGGATCAACAATCAGCCCCAGCATTTT | CATSRGTGINNQPQHF
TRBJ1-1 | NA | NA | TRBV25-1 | TGTGCCAGCAGTGAAGGGGGGGTTAGGGGCACTGAAGCTTTCTTT | CASSEGGVRGTEAFF
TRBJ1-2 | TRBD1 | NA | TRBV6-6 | TGTGCCAGCAGTGATGGACAGGCCTCCTATGGCTACACCTTC | CASSDGQASYGYTF
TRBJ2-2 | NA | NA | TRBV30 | TGTGCCTGGAGCAAGGGGTCAGGGGAGCTGTTTTTT | CAWSKGSGELFF
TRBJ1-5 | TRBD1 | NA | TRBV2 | TGTGCCAGCAGAAGGGACAGGGATGTGGAGCCCCAGCATTTT | CASRRDRDVEPQHF
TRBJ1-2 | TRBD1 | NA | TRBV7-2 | TGTGCCAGCAGCCTCAAACAGGGGGATAACTATGGCTACACCTTC | CASSLKQGDNYGYTF
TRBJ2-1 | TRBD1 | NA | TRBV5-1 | TGCGCCAGCAGCTTGGCTTTCGGACAGGGGTTCAATGAGCAGTTCTTC | CASSLAFGQGFNEQFF
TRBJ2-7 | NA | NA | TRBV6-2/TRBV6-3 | TGTGCCAGCAGTCCCCCTCCGGGGCTCTACGAGCAGTACTTC | CASSPPPGLYEQYF
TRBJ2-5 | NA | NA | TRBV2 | TGTGCCAGCAGCCTGACAAGTCCCCAAGAGACCCAGTACTTC | CASSLTSPQETQYF
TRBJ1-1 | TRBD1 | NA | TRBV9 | TGTGCCAGCAGCGGGGACAGGAACACTGAAGCTTTCTTT | CASSGDRNTEAFF
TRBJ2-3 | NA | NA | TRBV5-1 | TGCGCCAGCAGCTTGCCGACCTTCGGCAGCACAGATACGCAGTATTTT | CASSLPTFGSTDTQYF
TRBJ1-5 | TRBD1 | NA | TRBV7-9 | TGTGCCAGCAGCCCCCAGGGGGGGAATCAGCCCCAGCATTTT | CASSPQGGNQPQHF
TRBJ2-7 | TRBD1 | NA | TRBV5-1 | TGCGCCAGCAGCTCGAAGGGACAGGGGTCTAACGAGCAGTACTTC | CASSSKGQGSNEQYF
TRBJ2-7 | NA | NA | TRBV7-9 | TGTGCCAGCAGCTTAGATACAGTCTACGAGCAGTACTTC | CASSLDTVYEQYF
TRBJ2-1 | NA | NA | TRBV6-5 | TGTGCCAGCAGTAGCAGGGTTGTCGGCAATGAGCAGTTCTTC | CASSSRVVGNEQFF
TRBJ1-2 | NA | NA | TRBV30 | TGTGCCTGGAGTGTACACCGTTATGGCTACACCTTC | CAWSVHRYGYTF
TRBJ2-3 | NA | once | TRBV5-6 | TGTGCCAGCAGCGACGCGGATACGCAGTATTTT | CASSDADTQYF
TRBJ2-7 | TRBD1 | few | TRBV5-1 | TGCGCCAGCAGCTGGGACAGGGCCTACGAGCAGTACTTC | CASSWDRAYEQYF
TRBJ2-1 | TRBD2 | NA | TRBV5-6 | TGTGCCAGCAGCATCGGGACTAGCGCCGTTGGCGAGCAGTTCTTC | CASSIGTSAVGEQFF
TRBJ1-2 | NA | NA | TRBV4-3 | TGCGCCAGCAGCCAAGACGGGAGAGGTGGCTACACCTTC | CASSQDGRGGYTF
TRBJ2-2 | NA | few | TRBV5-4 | TGTGCCAGCAGCTTGGGGGGAAATGCGAACACCGGGGAGCTGTTTTTT | CASSLGGNANTGELFF